This T cell receptor (beta chain) originates from a study of shared T cell receptors in the human thymus. Sequencing was performed with immunoSEQ multiplex PCR; in TCRdb, only in-frame clones are kept and a portion is missing. The sample yields hundreds of thousands of clones, more than 75% seen once. V lost 0 bases to trimming and J lost 2 bases, with 8 bases between them. The V gene's germline CDR1 is SQVTM and CDR2 ANQGSEA. The CDR3 is 13 amino acids. These same records also appear under a second study, on human thymus T cells. From that study: Usage of V and J genes appeared biased in thymic and blood repertoires.

The chain combines TRBV29-1 with TRBJ2-7; D remains ambiguous. The sequencing sample was made of thymocytes. This receptor was obtained from a boy under two years old with a congenital heart defect. In DNA, the CDR3 is TGCAGCGTTGAAGACAGTACAGCCTACGAGCAGTACTTC. Translation gives CSVEDSTAYEQYF.